This entry describes one TCR beta chain. Original methodology: Cell counts per sample came from amplifying reference gene primers. The table came from immunoSEQ multiplex PCR; TCRdb's copy has only in-frame clones and leaves some out. The DNA gave D and trimming, while V, J and clone size come from that table. Found here are about 140,000 clones, roughly 80% of them singletons; the top ten hold roughly 10%. This sample is drawn from a study of blood T cell repertoires in COVID-19. Study-wide background: Acute and convalescent COVID-19 samples came from the United States, Italy and Spain. The cDNA or gDNA used as material had been derived from T cells, B-cell-depleted T cells, or PBMCs.

Germline V lookup: CDR1 LGHNA, CDR2 YNFKEQ. The length of the CDR3 is 15 residues. Trimming removed 3 bases from V and 0 bases from J; junction bases left unmatched: 3. The specimen was peripheral blood. The receptor was isolated from a woman between 50 and 59 years old with active or convalescent COVID-19. The chain uses TRBV4-2 and TRBJ1-1, with TRBD1 matching 8 bases. CDR3 residues: CASSQGQVMNTEAFF. The CDR3 DNA sequence: TGTGCCAGCAGCCAGGGACAGGTTATGAACACTGAAGCTTTCTTT.